The 22 T cell receptor beta chains presented below share a single source sample, sequenced in a study of blood T cell repertoires in COVID-19. This table comes from immunoSEQ multiplex PCR, and its TCRdb copy is limited to in-frame clones, with some not included. The sample includes about 53,000 clones, roughly 79% of them seen just once. The sequenced sample was peripheral blood. The receptors derive from a human donor in a cohort sampled during active COVID-19.

The chain recombines TRBV11-2 with TRBJ2-7; D possibly corresponds to TRBD2 (5 bases). Trimming removed 3 bases at V and 0 bases at J, with 12 bases between. There are 15 residues in the CDR3. CDR1 and CDR2 (germline): SGHAT, FQNNGV. In nucleotides, the CDR3 is TGTGCCAGCAGCTTCACCGACGGAGGCTCCTACGAGCAGTACTTC. This codes for CASSFTDGGSYEQYF.

This chain links TRBV5-1 with TRBJ2-3; a possible D gene is TRBD1 (5 bases). Deletions cut 6 bases from V and 0 bases from J, with 5 bases between. The CDR3 has 12 residues. Germline assignment: CDR1 SGHRS and CDR2 YFSETQ. The CDR3 DNA follows: TGCGCCAGCAAGGGGAGCACAGATACGCAGTATTTT. The encoded protein is CASKGSTDTQYF.

The chain links TRBV7-9 to TRBJ2-2; 13 bases align to TRBD2. The CDR3 runs 16 residues. Looked up from germline, CDR1 is SEHNR and CDR2 is FQNEAQ (reference sequence). V shed 5 bases, J shed 7 bases, and the junction held 7 bases outside the gene matches. The CDR3 protein is CASSPRTSGGHGELFF. The CDR3 DNA follows: TGTGCCAGCAGCCCGAGGACTAGCGGGGGACACGGGGAGCTGTTTTTT.

The gene calls are TRBV2 and TRBJ1-1, with D unresolved. The germline CDR1 and CDR2 sequences are SNHLY and FYNNEI. Trimming pared 7 bases from V and 1 base from J, leaving 7 bases between. The CDR3 runs 12 residues. The CDR3 here is CASIPGNTEAFF. Here the CDR3 DNA reads TGTGCCAGCATCCCAGGGAACACTGAAGCTTTCTTT. The entire variable domain, with the rest obtained from reference TRBV2 and TRBJ1-1, is as follows: EPEVTQTPSHQVTQMGQEVILRCVPISNHLYFYWYRQILGQKVEFLVSFYNNEISEKSEIFDDQFSVERPDGSNFTLKIRSTKLEDSAMYFCASIPGNTEAFFGQGTRLTVV.

This CDR3 reads CASNARDRGESETQYF. The CDR3 DNA follows: TGTGCCAGCAACGCGCGGGACAGGGGGGAATCAGAGACCCAGTACTTC. The chain is built from TRBV11-2 and TRBJ2-5, with 11 bases identical to TRBD1. V was pared by 7 bases and J by 4 bases, with 11 bases of the junction left unmatched. CDR1 is SGHAT, CDR2 FQNNGV, per germline. The CDR3 has 16 residues.

The chain has TRBV9 and TRBJ2-7; 8 bases match TRBD1. Germline loops: CDR1 SGDLS, CDR2 YYNGEE. There are 16 residues in the CDR3. V lost 3 bases, J lost 5 bases, and 13 bases stayed unmatched. The CDR3 spells CASSAGDRPGVDEQYF. In nucleotides, the CDR3 is TGTGCCAGCAGCGCAGGGGACAGGCCCGGAGTAGACGAGCAGTACTTC.

This chain uses TRBV7-2 with TRBJ2-7; TRBD1 matches 7 bases. The CDR3 length is 15 residues. The ends lost 1 base at V and 7 bases at J; junction bases unmatched: 10. CDR1 SGHTA and CDR2 FQGNSA come from the germline V gene. CDR3 sequence reads: CASSLDSVRGSEQYF. CDR3 coding DNA: TGTGCCAGCAGCTTAGACTCTGTCAGGGGGAGTGAGCAGTACTTC.

This clone was seen once. The chain employs TRBV3-1 (or the pseudogene TRBV3-2) and TRBJ1-1, with 9 bases lining up with TRBD1. The CDR3 runs 15 residues. CDR1 LGHDT and CDR2 YNNKEL come from the germline V gene (reference sequence). Trimming at V came to 0 bases and at J to 6 bases, leaving 5 bases not matched to a gene. The CDR3 nucleotides are TGTGCCAGCAGCCAAGAAGGACAGGGGTCTGCTGAAGCTTTCTTT. Amino acid sequence: CASSQEGQGSAEAFF.

The chain has TRBV7-6 and TRBJ1-4, with TRBD1 as a possible D gene (5 bases). V shed 2 bases and J shed 5 bases, with 9 bases lying between them. The germline V gene has CDR1 SGHVS and CDR2 FNYEAQ. The CDR3 runs 14 residues. In nucleotides, the CDR3 is TGTGCCAGCAGCTTACAGGGCTTGAATGAAAAACTGTTTTTT. Translated, it gives CASSLQGLNEKLFF.

The V call is TRBV2, the J call TRBJ1-3; 7 bases map to TRBD1. The germline V gene encodes CDR1 SNHLY and CDR2 FYNNEI. The J segment lost 4 bases and the V segment lost 6 bases, leaving 21 bases of the junction unmatched. The CDR3 has 19 residues. In DNA, the CDR3 is TGTGCCAGCAGGAGGCAAAGACAGGGTTCCAACTCGATCGGAAACACCATATATTTT. This gives the protein CASRRQRQGSNSIGNTIYF. The full variable domain, its missing parts supplied by reference TRBV2 and TRBJ1-3, is EPEVTQTPSHQVTQMGQEVILRCVPISNHLYFYWYRQILGQKVEFLVSFYNNEISEKSEIFDDQFSVERPDGSNFTLKIRSTKLEDSAMYFCASRRQRQGSNSIGNTIYFGEGSWLTVV.

The chain has TRBV7-8 and TRBJ1-1; 7 bases agree with TRBD1. Germline-derived CDR1 and CDR2 are SGHVS and FQNEAQ. The CDR3 is 13 amino acids. Trimming removed 0 bases from V and 8 bases from J; junction bases left unmatched: 3. CDR3 DNA sequence: TGTGCCAGCAGCTTAGCGGGACAGCTCGAAGCTTTCTTT. Translated: CASSLAGQLEAFF.

This chain joins TRBV19 and TRBJ2-1; TRBD2 matches 11 bases. Germline V gene sequence: CDR1 LNHDA, CDR2 SQIVND (reference sequence). The length of the CDR3 is 17 residues. V trimming: 6 bases; J trimming: 7 bases; junction bases outside the gene matches: 14. The DNA of the CDR3 is TGTGCCAGTAGCCCCGACGCCCCGACTAGCGGGAATAATGAGCAGTTCTTC. Translated: CASSPDAPTSGNNEQFF.

The sample holds a few counts of this clone. The chain couples TRBV27 to TRBJ2-3; 7 bases fit TRBD2. CDR1 is MNHEY, CDR2 SMNVEV, per germline (reference sequence). The V gene end was trimmed by 2 bases and the J gene end by 2 bases; junction bases not matched to a gene: 7. There are 16 residues in the CDR3. The CDR3 reads CASSLAFGGITDTQYF. For the CDR3, the DNA is TGTGCCAGCAGTTTAGCATTCGGGGGGATCACAGATACGCAGTATTTT.

This clone was detected once. The chain carries TRBV6-5 and TRBJ1-2; D gene uncertain. Between the trimmed V and J ends, which lost 8 bases and 7 bases, there was a span of 14 bases. Germline V gene lookup returns CDR1 MNHEY and CDR2 SVGAGI. The CDR3 extends over 12 amino acids. CDR3 DNA: TGTGCCAGCGCCCAGCCAGGCCTTGGCTACACCTTC. It encodes CASAQPGLGYTF.

The chain employs TRBV15 and TRBJ1-3, with D maybe TRBD1 (6 bases). Germline V gene lookup returns CDR1 LNHNV and CDR2 YYDKDF (reference sequence). This CDR3 is built from 15 residues. The V end lost 0 bases, the J end lost 0 bases, and 6 bases lay between the germline ends. This CDR3 reads CATSRETGSGNTIYF. The CDR3 coding sequence is TGTGCCACCAGCAGAGAGACAGGCTCTGGAAACACCATATATTTT.

The chain recombines TRBV11-2 with TRBJ1-6; D is possibly TRBD1 (5 bases). The CDR3 has 14 residues. The V and J ends lost 6 bases and 7 bases respectively, with 13 bases between them. CDR1 is SGHAT, CDR2 FQNNGV, per germline. The DNA of the CDR3 is TGTGCCAGCAGTCGCCAGGGAGGGAATTCACCCCTCCACTTT. It specifies CASSRQGGNSPLHF.

This chain uses TRBV7-2 with TRBJ2-7; no firm D call. V was pared by 1 base and J by 4 bases, with 8 bases between. The length of the CDR3 is 13 residues. Per the germline V gene, CDR1 is SGHTA and CDR2 is FQGNSA. The CDR3 sequence: CASSLEREYEQYF. The CDR3, as DNA: TGTGCCAGCAGCTTAGAACGAGAATACGAGCAGTACTTC.

This sequence joins TRBV10-3 and TRBJ2-7; D is perhaps TRBD2 (5 bases). The CDR3 sequence is 13 residues long. CDR1 is ENHRY and CDR2 is SYGVKD in the germline V gene. Trimming cost V 0 bases and J 3 bases, with 6 bases left between them. The CDR3 sequence is CAISESGLYEQYF. CDR3 coding DNA: TGTGCCATCAGTGAGTCCGGACTCTACGAGCAGTACTTC.

This chain connects TRBV7-9 to TRBJ2-7; 9 nucleotides align to TRBD1. From germline, CDR1 is SEHNR and CDR2 FQNEAQ (reference sequence). V was pared by 5 bases and J by 3 bases, with 5 bases of the junction left unmatched. The CDR3 spans 14 residues. The CDR3 is CASSGRDRDYEQYF. CDR3 nucleotides: TGTGCCAGCAGCGGCCGGGACAGGGACTACGAGCAGTACTTC.

This clone was found once. The chain recombines TRBV12-5 with TRBJ2-2; possible D gene TRBD1, 5 bases. The CDR3 spans 13 residues. Looked up from germline, CDR1 is LGHNT and CDR2 is FRNRAP. V lost 4 bases to trimming and J lost 7 bases, with 10 bases between them. The CDR3 sequence is CASGSQGDGELFF. CDR3 DNA: TGTGCTAGTGGTTCCCAAGGGGACGGGGAGCTGTTTTTT.

The chain has TRBV20-1 and TRBJ1-2, with D possibly matching TRBD1 (6 bases). V was pared by 5 bases and J by 8 bases, with 12 bases between. The CDR3 runs 11 residues. Germline assignment: CDR1 DFQATT and CDR2 SNEGSKA (reference sequence). The CDR3 coding sequence is TGCAGTGCTCAATCAGGGGACGGCTACACCTTC. The encoded protein is CSAQSGDGYTF.

In this sample, this clone turned up a few times. The chain has TRBV5-1 and TRBJ2-1, with D possibly matching TRBD1 (6 bases). The V end was cut by 0 bases, the J end by 5 bases, with 12 bases between. The CDR3 has 15 residues. Germline V CDR1 and CDR2: SGHRS, YFSETQ. As DNA, the CDR3 is TGCGCCAGCAGCTTGGGGCCACAGGGAAACAATGAGCAGTTCTTC. Amino acids: CASSLGPQGNNEQFF. The variable domain in full, with the rest retrieved from reference TRBV5-1 and TRBJ2-1, is KAGVTQTPRYLIKTRGQQVTLSCSPISGHRSVSWYQQTPGQGLQFLFEYFSETQRNKGNFPGRFSGRQFSNSRSEMNVSTLELGDSALYLCASSLGPQGNNEQFFGPGTRLTVL.